This T cell receptor (beta chain) is from a study of T cells after somatic rescue of genetic block (TCRdb year 2020). General notes on the study: The study assessed how robust, over the long term, a T-cell system was when the system had developed through somatic rescue of a genetic block in T-cell development.

Library construction relied on the immunoSEQ multiplex PCR assay. TCRdb took over this immuneACCESS table, retaining in-frame rearrangements with V and J assigned. Such tables are incomplete; in checked studies, under half of the missing clones stem from an unresolved V gene, and the remainder is unexplained. For this sample there are 110,000 or so clones; 85% to 95% appear just once. Less than 1.5% of the sample is in the top ten clones. This clone was seen a single time. Which antigen it targets is not known. Base-call qualities are not available, and no considerably larger clone is one nucleotide away. The sequence derives from a woman younger than 35. Sequenced material: peripheral blood mononuclear cells (PBMCs).

CDR3 protein: CASSLGRMGEQYF. The nucleotide sequence is TGTGCCAGCAGCCTGGGACGGATGGGCGAGCAGTACTTC. This chain joins TRBV7-7 to TRBJ2-7, with the D call perhaps TRBD1 or TRBD2, as 5 bases match in each case. There are 13 amino acids in the CDR3, from cysteine to phenylalanine inclusive. The retained sequence is limited to the CDR3, 39 bases, with the frame set at the first base. The germline V gene (reference sequence) gives CDR1 as SSHAT and CDR2 as FNYEAQ. V and J lose 5 bases and 6 bases, and a span of 14 bases separates them.